The next 9 T cell receptor beta chains were all read from a single sample in a study of control samples from healthy donors and cancer patients. Clones were sequenced by immunoSEQ multiplex PCR, and TCRdb holds only the in-frame ones, with some missing. Of roughly 84,000 clones in the sample, 91% are singletons; the top ten hold around 17%. The sample consisted of blood. The receptors come from a man in his forties or fifties in good health.

The rearrangement links TRBV19 to TRBJ1-5; 9 bases align to TRBD1. V was pared by 5 bases and J by 6 bases, with 8 bases of the junction left unmatched. Germline V gives CDR1 LNHDA, CDR2 SQIVND (reference sequence). The CDR3 is 15 residues long. CDR3 DNA sequence: TGTGCCAGTAGTTTTTCCGGGACAGGGTTTCAGCCCCAGCATTTT. It translates to CASSFSGTGFQPQHF. The variable domain in full, completed from reference TRBV19 and TRBJ1-5, reads DGGITQSPKYLFRKEGQNVTLSCEQNLNHDAMYWYRQDPGQGLRLIYYSQIVNDFQKGDIAEGYSVSREKKESFPLTVTSAQKNPTAFYLCASSFSGTGFQPQHFGDGTRLSIL.

Note on this clone: The same CDR3 can be traced to other DNA sequences in this sample. The rearrangement links TRBV24-1 to TRBJ1-2; 9 nucleotides line up with TRBD1. Germline trimming cut 3 bases from V and 8 bases from J; bases unmatched to any gene: 3. CDR3 length: 13 residues. The germline gives CDR1 KGHDR, CDR2 SFDVKD. The CDR3 spells CATSDRGQGGYTF. The DNA of the CDR3 is TGTGCCACCAGTGATCGGGGACAGGGAGGCTACACCTTC.

V is TRBV5-4 and J is TRBJ1-1; D gene unclear. V was shortened by 3 bases and J by 0 bases, with 18 bases between the two germline ends. The V gene's germline CDR1 is SGHNT and CDR2 YYREEE (reference sequence). CDR3 length: 17 residues. This CDR3 reads CASSSIKNTAVNTEAFF. Written as DNA, the CDR3 is TGTGCCAGCAGCTCAATAAAAAACACGGCGGTGAACACTGAAGCTTTCTTT.

The chain couples TRBV7-8 to TRBJ1-4; D gene uncertain. Germline V gives CDR1 SGHVS, CDR2 FQNEAQ. The length of the CDR3 is 13 residues. With 5 bases removed from V and 10 bases from J, the gap between germline ends came to 14 bases. DNA of the CDR3: TGTGCCAGCAGCGAGGTACGAGGCGGAAAACTGTTTTTT. Its protein product is CASSEVRGGKLFF.

This rearrangement joins TRBV5-5 to TRBJ1-5; TRBD1 is a possible D gene (5 bases). V gave up 3 bases and J gave up 7 bases, with 17 bases separating them. Germline V gene lookup returns CDR1 SGHKS and CDR2 YYEKEE (reference sequence). CDR3 length: 15 amino acids. The CDR3 is CASSWGGGTPQPQHF. CDR3 nucleotide sequence: TGTGCCAGCAGCTGGGGGGGAGGGACCCCGCAGCCCCAGCATTTT.

The CDR3 DNA reads as TGCAGCGTTTTACAGGGGCTAAGCACAGATACGCAGTATTTT. This encodes CSVLQGLSTDTQYF. The chain recombines TRBV29-1 with TRBJ2-3, with 7 bases fitting TRBD1. J lost 0 bases, V lost 5 bases, and 5 bases had no gene match. There are 14 residues in the CDR3. Germline assignment: CDR1 SQVTM and CDR2 ANQGSEA.

The V gene is TRBV12-3 or TRBV12-4, the J gene TRBJ1-4; D is ambiguous. The CDR3 length is 13 residues. V was pared by 2 bases and J by 5 bases, with 6 bases between. The CDR3 region is CASSLWENEKLFF. Here the CDR3 DNA reads TGTGCCAGCAGTTTATGGGAAAATGAAAAACTGTTTTTT.

This clone was counted once. V is TRBV29-1 and J is TRBJ1-1, with TRBD1 as a possible D gene (5 bases). The germline V and J ends were trimmed by 8 bases and 1 base, with 14 bases remaining between them. CDR3 length: 13 amino acids. The germline V gene encodes CDR1 SQVTM and CDR2 ANQGSEA. The CDR3 sequence: CSTRGGPNTEAFF. The CDR3 DNA sequence: TGCAGCACCCGTGGGGGACCGAACACTGAAGCTTTCTTT. The whole variable domain, remainder taken from reference TRBV29-1 and TRBJ1-1, is SAVISQKPSRDICQRGTSLTIQCQVDSQVTMMFWYRQQPGQSLTLIATANQGSEATYESGFVIDKFPISRPNLTFSTLTVSNMSPEDSSIYLCSTRGGPNTEAFFGQGTRLTVV.

The CDR3 DNA follows: TGCGCCAGCAGCGGGACTAGCGGGGGGGCCAGTGAGCAGTTCTTC. Residues: CASSGTSGGASEQFF. This chain uses TRBV5-1 with TRBJ2-1; TRBD2 matches 16 bases. Germline assignment: CDR1 SGHRS and CDR2 YFSETQ. The CDR3 loop spans 15 amino acids. The J segment lost 9 bases and the V segment lost 4 bases, leaving 4 bases of the junction unmatched.